Only a few counts were recorded for the clone carrying this TCR beta chain. These data belong to a study of early T cells in non-severe SARS-CoV-2 infection. Study at large: It was bulk RNA from unsorted whole blood that was sequenced, and the chains were unpaired.

The TCR library protocol attached unique molecular identifiers to the individual cDNA molecules. TCRdb ran MiXCR on the 5' RACE reads and lists one entry per CDR3 protein. The table lists tens of thousands of distinct CDR3 sequences, approximately 10% of them singletons, with approximately 6.4% in the top ten. Trimming left V 5 bases short and J 4 bases short, with 16 bases between. In germline, CDR1 is SGHVS, CDR2 FQNEAQ. This CDR3 has 15 amino acids. The rearrangement uses TRBV7-8 and TRBJ2-3, with a tentative D call TRBD2 (5 bases). The sample was whole blood. The receptor was isolated from an adult who was a healthcare worker with PCR-confirmed SARS-CoV-2 infection or an uninfected control (not recorded which). CDR3 nucleotides: TGTGCCAGCAGCCAATGGGAGTTTGGTTCAGATACGCAGTATTTT. Amino acid sequence: CASSQWEFGSDTQYF.